These 15 T cell receptor beta chains were all obtained from the same sample, sequenced in a study of cytomegalovirus exposure and HLA in healthy donors. PCR primers comprised 60 Vbeta and 13 Jbeta primers. Profiling relied on immunoSEQ multiplex PCR, and the TCRdb table lists in-frame clones only, not all of them. Here the sample spans around 150,000 clones, 84% being singletons. Material for sequencing was PBMCs. These receptors originate from a man aged 18 to 30 in good health and CMV-seronegative.

The rearrangement links TRBV5-1 to TRBJ1-4; D gene ambiguous. Trimming removed 5 bases from V and 7 bases from J, with 12 bases in between. This CDR3 is built from 13 residues. Germline loops: CDR1 SGHRS, CDR2 YFSETQ. CDR3 sequence (DNA): TGCGCCAGCAGGGACCCGGGGAGTGAAAAACTGTTTTTT. It encodes CASRDPGSEKLFF.

CDR3 residues: CACRQGSYEQYF. In nucleotides, the CDR3 is TGTGCCTGTCGACAGGGGTCCTACGAGCAGTACTTC. The chain carries TRBV30 and TRBJ2-7; 8 bases are a match to TRBD1. This CDR3 has 12 residues. Germline V gene sequence: CDR1 GTSNPN, CDR2 SVGIG (reference sequence). After removal of 6 bases from V and 1 base from J, the junction contained 2 bases not matched to a gene.

The CDR3 DNA is TGTGCCAGCCTGGACAGCTTAAACTCCTACGAGCAGTACTTC. This translates into CASLDSLNSYEQYF. The chain has TRBV2 and TRBJ2-7; maybe TRBD1 (6 bases). Trimming removed 8 bases at V and 0 bases at J, with 14 bases between. There are 14 residues in the CDR3. Germline CDR1 SNHLY, CDR2 FYNNEI.

This clone appeared once. This chain joins TRBV11-1 and TRBJ1-6; 7 bases align to TRBD1. J lost 8 bases, V lost 6 bases, and 4 bases had no gene match. The length of the CDR3 is 13 residues. The V gene's germline CDR1 is SGHAT and CDR2 FQDESV (reference sequence). The CDR3 region is CASRGTVDSPLHF. CDR3 DNA: TGTGCCAGCAGGGGGACAGTTGATTCACCCCTCCACTTT.

This clone has only a few counts. This sequence joins TRBV4-3 and TRBJ1-6; D is unresolved. Germline CDR1 reads LGHNA; CDR2 reads YSLEER. V shed 0 bases and J shed 2 bases, with 8 bases lying between them. The CDR3 sequence is 16 residues long. The CDR3 reads CASSQDGGPYNSPLHF. The CDR3 coding sequence is TGCGCCAGCAGCCAAGACGGAGGGCCCTATAATTCACCCCTCCACTTT.

This chain connects TRBV6-6 to TRBJ1-2; tentatively, D is TRBD1 (5 bases). CDR3 length: 15 amino acids. The V end was cut by 6 bases, the J end by 3 bases, with 17 bases between. The germline V gene encodes CDR1 MNHNY and CDR2 SVGAGI (reference sequence). CDR3 in amino acids: CASRTTGEFYYGYTF. CDR3 coding DNA: TGTGCCAGCAGGACGACGGGGGAGTTCTACTATGGCTACACCTTC.

V is TRBV5-1 and J is TRBJ2-1, with D maybe TRBD1 (6 bases). Trimming pared 5 bases from V and 5 bases from J, leaving 17 bases between. CDR1 and CDR2 (germline): SGHRS, YFSETQ. The CDR3 has 15 residues. The CDR3 nucleotides are TGCGCCAGCAGATTCCTCGTAGGGGGTAACAATGAGCAGTTCTTC. Amino acid sequence: CASRFLVGGNNEQFF.

The chain is built from TRBV7-2 and TRBJ2-1; D may be TRBD2 (5 bases). Germline values: CDR1 SGHTA, CDR2 FQGNSA. V dropped 7 bases and J dropped 6 bases, with 28 bases sitting between them. This CDR3 region has 18 residues. CDR3 in DNA: TGTGCCAGCACCCTGGACGGCGGTCCGAGGCGGGTCGGCAATGAGCAGTTCTTC. Protein: CASTLDGGPRRVGNEQFF.

The chain carries TRBV15 and TRBJ2-5; D remains unclear. The V and J ends lost 3 bases and 2 bases respectively, with 7 bases between them. The CDR3 has 13 amino acids. Germline values: CDR1 LNHNV, CDR2 YYDKDF (reference sequence). CDR3 sequence reads: CATSRTLQETQYF. The CDR3 region has the DNA TGTGCCACCAGCAGGACTTTACAAGAGACCCAGTACTTC.

The V gene is TRBV5-8, the J gene TRBJ2-2; D is possibly TRBD2 (5 bases). The germline gives CDR1 SGHTS, CDR2 YDEGEE. Trimming cost V 0 bases and J 4 bases, with 10 bases left between them. The CDR3 contains 15 residues. The CDR3 DNA sequence: TGTGCCAGCAGCTTGGCCCCGGGATTCACCGGGGAGCTGTTTTTT. Protein: CASSLAPGFTGELFF.

The chain carries TRBV29-1 and TRBJ2-1; 16 nucleotides match TRBD2. The ends lost 6 bases at V and 4 bases at J; junction bases unmatched: 12. The CDR3 consists of 18 residues. From germline, CDR1 is SQVTM and CDR2 ANQGSEA. The CDR3 DNA reads as TGCAGCGTACAGGGGGGACTAGCGGGAGGGATGGGGTACAATGAGCAGTTCTTC. Translation gives CSVQGGLAGGMGYNEQFF.

The chain is built from TRBV5-1 and TRBJ2-7; 10 positions match TRBD2. The CDR3 totals 16 residues. V dropped 0 bases and J dropped 4; count of bases not matched to a gene: 7. Germline values: CDR1 SGHRS, CDR2 YFSETQ. The CDR3 nucleotides read TGCGCCAGCAGCTTGGAGCTAGCGGGAGTGGGGTACGAGCAGTACTTC. Encoded protein: CASSLELAGVGYEQYF.

The rearrangement joins TRBV6-6 to TRBJ2-7; 10 nucleotides line up with TRBD1. Germline-derived CDR1 and CDR2 are MNHNY and SVGAGI (reference sequence). Trimming at V came to 5 bases and at J to 4 bases, leaving 8 bases not matched to a gene. This CDR3 is built from 15 residues. In DNA form, the CDR3 reads TGTGCCAGCAGTGCTGTTGGGACAGGGGTGTACGAGCAGTACTTC. It specifies CASSAVGTGVYEQYF.

This chain uses TRBV6-1 with TRBJ1-3; the D gene is possibly TRBD1 (5 bases). Per germline, CDR1 MNHNS and CDR2 SASEGT. V shed 7 bases and J shed 7 bases, with 8 bases lying between them. This CDR3 has 11 residues. CDR3 coding DNA: TGTGCCAGCACGAACAGGAACACCATATATTTT. This codes for CASTNRNTIYF.

The chain joins TRBV10-3 to TRBJ2-2; 7 bases agree with TRBD2. CDR3 size: 14 residues. The V segment lost 4 bases and the J segment 7 bases; nucleotides outside the gene matches: 6. Looked up from germline, CDR1 is ENHRY and CDR2 is SYGVKD. The CDR3 is CAISGREISGELFF. CDR3 bases: TGTGCCATCAGTGGGCGGGAGATTAGCGGGGAGCTGTTTTTT.